Following are 8 T cell receptor beta chains from one sample sequenced in a study of T cell repertoires in cytomegalovirus infection (dated by TCRdb to the late 2010s). The data were produced on an Illumina HiSeq 1500. The public reads were quality trimmed at Q25 with fastp and then assembled into clones with MiXCR by TCRdb, keeping productive beta chains. For every CDR3 protein sequence, its rows merge into one entry that carries the most common genes and DNA. The sample table lists 200,000 to 250,000 distinct CDR3 sequences, roughly 23% of them with a count of one. Roughly 20% of the sample comes from the top ten. The sequenced sample consisted of CD8+ T cells from PBMCs. Receptor source: a human donor in good health (CMV status not recorded). Some clones in this sample may be carry-over from other donors' samples.

This clonotype was seen ten or more times. J is TRBJ2-7 and V is TRBV7-8, with a possible D match to TRBD1 (6 bases). V was clipped by 1 base and J by 1 base, with 11 bases between them. The CDR3 contains 15 residues. CDR1 is SGHVS and CDR2 is FQNEAQ in the germline V gene. The CDR3 DNA sequence: TGTGCCAGCAGCTTAGAGGCAGGGGATTCCTACGAGCAGTACTTC. Translation: CASSLEAGDSYEQYF.

J is TRBJ1-2 and V is TRBV28; possible D gene TRBD1, 5 bases. Germline V lookup: CDR1 MDHEN, CDR2 SYDVKM. CDR3 size: 10 residues. The DNA of the CDR3 is TGTGTCGCACTCGGGACTGGCTACACCTTC. Translated, it gives CVALGTGYTF.

This sequence joins TRBV7-3 and TRBJ2-3, with TRBD1 matching over 9 bases. The ends lost 5 bases at V and 2 bases at J; junction bases unmatched: 8. Germline V gene lookup returns CDR1 SGHTA and CDR2 FQGTGA. This CDR3 has 16 residues. CDR3 region: CASSTATGGYTDTQYF. As DNA, the CDR3 is TGTGCCAGCAGCACCGCGACAGGGGGATACACAGATACGCAGTATTTT.

This clonotype was seen a few times. The chain joins TRBV14 to TRBJ1-3; D is unclear. The CDR3 runs 17 residues. The V and J ends lost 0 bases and 0 bases respectively, with 12 bases between them. CDR1 and CDR2 (germline): SGHDN, FVKESK. CDR3 sequence (DNA): TGTGCCAGCAGCCAAGACAACAGTCTCTTCTCTGGAAACACCATATATTTT. It encodes CASSQDNSLFSGNTIYF.

This clonotype was seen a handful of times. V is TRBV6-5 and J is TRBJ1-2, with D possibly being TRBD1 (6 bases). This CDR3 is 14 amino acids long. V lost 0 bases to trimming and J lost 6 bases, with 11 bases between them. Germline V gives CDR1 MNHEY, CDR2 SVGAGI. The CDR3 spells CASSYSRGADGYTF. CDR3 in DNA: TGTGCCAGCAGTTACTCGCGGGGGGCTGATGGCTACACCTTC.

At least ten counts were recorded for this clonotype. V gene TRBV7-8 combines with J gene TRBJ1-5; 9 bases match TRBD1. The CDR3 runs 16 residues. Germline CDR1 is SGHVS and CDR2 is FQNEAQ. After removal of 1 base from V and 4 bases from J, the junction contained 5 bases not matched to a gene. The CDR3: CASSLGTGVGNQPQHF. The DNA of the CDR3 is TGTGCCAGCAGCTTAGGGACAGGGGTTGGGAATCAGCCCCAGCATTTT.

The chain recombines TRBV2 with TRBJ2-1; TRBD2 agrees at 7 bases. The CDR3 spans 12 residues. In germline, CDR1 is SNHLY, CDR2 FYNNEI. The CDR3 sequence: CATGGIRNEQFF. The CDR3 DNA reads as TGTGCAACGGGGGGAATCAGAAATGAGCAGTTCTTC. The full variable domain, with the rest looked up from reference TRBV2 and TRBJ2-1, is EPEVTQTPSHQVTQMGQEVILRCVPISNHLYFYWYRQILGQKVEFLVSFYNNEISEKSEIFDDQFSVERPDGSNFTLKIRSTKLEDSAMYFCATGGIRNEQFFGPGTRLTVL.

The table lists this clonotype with many counts. The rearrangement joins TRBV7-6 to TRBJ2-3; D is perhaps TRBD1 or TRBD2 (5 bases each). The germline gives CDR1 SGHVS, CDR2 FNYEAQ. Trimming removed 4 bases from V and 6 bases from J, with 11 bases in between. This CDR3 is built from 13 residues. The CDR3 DNA reads TGTGCCAGCAGCTCGGGGCCGTCGGATACGCAGTATTTT. Protein product: CASSSGPSDTQYF.